The 14 T cell receptor beta chains given below trace back to one sample, sequenced in a study of Ad26.COV2.S vaccination and SARS-CoV-2 variants. Documented treatment: 15 to 20 received Ad26.COV2.S at low or high dose, single or two shots; roughly five received placebo; per-sample allocation not given. Sampling occurred on day 63 after the first vaccine or placebo injection. TCRdb's table, derived via immunoSEQ multiplex PCR, lists solely in-frame clones and lacks some. The data contain some 350,000 clones, roughly 90% of them singletons. Sample: peripheral blood, taken in a trial of Ad26.COV2.S vaccine versus placebo. All receptors come from a person between 18 and 65 years old who received the Ad26.COV2.S COVID-19 vaccine or a placebo.

This clone was seen a single time. The chain recombines TRBV18 with TRBJ1-1, with no clear D. The CDR3 is 12 residues long. V was trimmed by 2 bases and J by 1 base, leaving 2 bases between them. CDR1 and CDR2 (germline): KGHSH, LQKENI. The CDR3 nucleotides read TGTGCCAGCTCACCAGAGAACACTGAAGCTTTCTTT. Its protein is CASSPENTEAFF.

The chain joins TRBV23-1 to TRBJ1-3, with D perhaps TRBD1 (5 bases). TRBV23-1 falls under the ORF class, with uncertain function. The CDR3 runs 16 residues. The V and J ends lost 1 base and 4 bases respectively, with 14 bases between them. Here the CDR3 reads CASSQLRRGIGNTIYF. The CDR3 coding sequence is TGCGCCAGCAGTCAATTAAGGAGGGGTATAGGAAACACCATATATTTT.

The rearrangement joins TRBV7-2 to TRBJ1-2; a possible D gene is TRBD1 (5 bases). Germline V gene sequence: CDR1 SGHTA, CDR2 FQGNSA. Trimming cost V 1 base and J 4 bases, with 13 bases left between them. The CDR3 covers 15 residues. CDR3 in amino acids: CASSLVPQGAYGYTF. The CDR3 nucleotides are TGTGCCAGCAGCTTAGTTCCCCAGGGTGCCTATGGCTACACCTTC.

The chain is built from TRBV6-2 or TRBV6-3 and TRBJ2-7; 9 positions match TRBD1. Germline trimming cut 4 bases from V and 7 bases from J; bases unmatched to any gene: 11. This CDR3 region has 15 residues. Germline V gene lookup returns CDR1 MNHEY and CDR2 SVGEGT. CDR3 amino acids: CASSLTGGVPTEQYV. The CDR3 nucleotides are TGTGCCAGCAGTTTAACAGGGGGCGTTCCTACGGAGCAGTACGTC.

The gene calls are TRBV14 and TRBJ1-2; possible D gene TRBD1, 5 bases. The CDR3 loop spans 14 amino acids. Germline CDR1 is SGHDN and CDR2 is FVKESK. V lost 4 bases and J 8 bases, leaving 17 bases between the germline ends. This CDR3 reads CASSRDGVRSGYTF. DNA for the CDR3: TGTGCCAGCAGCCGGGACGGGGTGAGGAGCGGCTACACCTTC.

The gene calls are TRBV4-3 and TRBJ1-2; TRBD1 agrees at 9 bases. Per germline, CDR1 LGHNA and CDR2 YSLEER. CDR3 size: 18 residues. V was clipped by 1 base and J by 2 bases; unmatched bases: 11. The CDR3 is CASSQAGTGIPLNYGYTF. CDR3 in DNA: TGCGCCAGCAGCCAAGCCGGGACAGGGATTCCCTTGAACTATGGCTACACCTTC.

This chain uses TRBV2 with TRBJ2-5, with a weak D call TRBD2 (5 bases). CDR3 length equals 15 residues. With 7 bases removed from V and 1 base from J, the gap between germline ends came to 16 bases. Germline V gene sequence: CDR1 SNHLY, CDR2 FYNNEI. The CDR3 spells CASTSRGVIQETQYF. For the CDR3, the DNA is TGTGCCAGCACCTCCCGGGGAGTCATCCAAGAGACCCAGTACTTC.

The chain is built from TRBV7-2 and TRBJ2-1; no clear D. This CDR3 is built from 14 residues. The germline V gene encodes CDR1 SGHTA and CDR2 FQGNSA. Deletions cut 5 bases from V and 6 bases from J, with 14 bases between. CDR3 loop: CASSSRSGLNEQFF. The CDR3 DNA sequence: TGTGCCAGCAGCAGCCGATCCGGCCTCAATGAGCAGTTCTTC.

The chain is built from TRBV2 and TRBJ1-1; no clear D gene. Germline CDR1 reads SNHLY; CDR2 reads FYNNEI. The CDR3 consists of 16 residues. V lost 1 base and J lost 1, with 13 bases in between. The CDR3, as DNA: TGTGCCAGCAGTGAAGGGCAGGTGAAACCGAACACTGAAGCTTTCTTT. It yields the protein CASSEGQVKPNTEAFF.

The V and J genes are TRBV2 and TRBJ1-5; D not certain. The germline CDR1 and CDR2 sequences are SNHLY and FYNNEI. Trimming removed 6 bases at V and 0 bases at J, with 9 bases between. The CDR3 extends over 14 amino acids. The CDR3 nucleotides are TGTGCCAGCAGGGCAGAAACTAGCAATCAGCCCCAGCATTTT. Translation: CASRAETSNQPQHF.

The gene calls are TRBV12-2 and TRBJ2-7; TRBD1, the table's D call, was not compared with the DNA. TRBV12-2 is given as a pseudogene. This CDR3 has 20 amino acids. CDR3 nucleotide sequence: TGTGCAAGTCGCTTAGCGCTTCCCGAAATGGGACAGGGATGGACCTACGAGCAGTACGTC. Encoded protein: CASRLALPEMGQGWTYEQYV.

CDR3 bases: TGCGCCAGCAGCCAAGACCCCGGGACGGGCCCTTCGTCCCAGCATTTT. Translating it yields CASSQDPGTGPSSQHF. The V call is TRBV4-3, the J call TRBJ1-5; the D gene is possibly TRBD1 (5 bases). The germline gives CDR1 LGHNA, CDR2 YSLEER. Deletions cut 0 bases from V and 11 bases from J, with 20 bases between. This CDR3 has 16 residues.

This clone was picked up one time. A junction boundary mismatches the germline segment, possibly from a read error. This chain uses TRBV5-3 with TRBJ2-3; TRBD2 agrees at 7 bases. TRBV5-3 is an ORF for which the function is uncertain. This CDR3 spans 12 amino acids. This CDR3 reads CARSFGKRGGFW. The CDR3 nucleotides are TGTGCCAGAAGCTTTGGTAAGCGGGGAGGATTTTGG.

The gene calls are TRBV28 and TRBJ2-1; 13 nucleotides agree with TRBD2. The CDR3 totals 18 residues. Losses at the gene ends were 5 bases for V and 8 bases for J; bases not matched to a gene: 15. Per the germline V gene, CDR1 is MDHEN and CDR2 is SYDVKM. The CDR3 DNA sequence: TGTGCCAGCAGTCATGACAGAACCGGGACTAGCGGGATTTATGAGCAGTTCTTC. Its protein is CASSHDRTGTSGIYEQFF.